The clone carrying this TCR beta chain was seen repeatedly, ten times or more. TCRdb passed the RT-PCR reads through MiXCR, listing each CDR3 protein once. The sample carries approximately 720,000 distinct CDR3 sequences, 11% to 15% recorded once. V was trimmed by 4 bases and J by 4 bases, leaving 19 bases between them. Germline assignment: CDR1 DFQATT and CDR2 SNEGSKA (reference sequence). The CDR3 runs 15 residues. The sample consisted of memory CD4+ T cells from blood. The receptor comes from a female donor in good health, serving as a healthy control. The chain couples TRBV20-1 to TRBJ1-2; a weak D match, TRBD1 (5 bases). The CDR3 nucleotides read TGCAGTGCTAAGACGGGAGGTCCGGGGGGCTATGGCTACACCTTC. The encoded protein is CSAKTGGPGGYGYTF.